These T cell receptor beta chains were read from a single sample in a study of metastatic and nonmetastatic thyroid tumors. TCRdb used MiXCR to call clones anew from the PCR reads. The sample records 30,000 to 35,000 clones, around 17% being singletons. The sequencing input was blood. Receptor source: a female donor with papillary thyroid cancer or a benign thyroid nodule (not recorded which). Some clones in this sample may be carry-over from other donors' samples. Each CDR3 is given with its conserved first and last residue. The D gene is left open where the match is weak. Size is stated for part of the rows, as once, few or many counts, or as a class when the clone is expanded.

j_gene,v_gene,abundance,d_gene,CDR3nt,CDR3aa
TRBJ2-1,TRBV30,NA,NA,TGTGCCTGGAGCCCCGTGGCCGGGAATGAGCATTTCTTC,CAWSPVAGNEHFF
TRBJ1-1,TRBV11-3,many,NA,TGTGCCAGCAGCCTCACGCGAAACACTGAAGCTTTCTTT,CASSLTRNTEAFF
TRBJ2-7,TRBV28,many,NA,TGTGCCAGCATAGGGACCACGTTTGGCTCCGAGCAGTACTTC,CASIGTTFGSEQYF
TRBJ2-1,TRBV28,NA,NA,TGTGCCAGCAGTTCCTATATCGTGATGGCGCCCTCCTACAATGAGCAGTTCTTC,CASSSYIVMAPSYNEQFF
TRBJ1-2,TRBV15,many,NA,TGTGCCACCAGCAGAGGGGGGCAAAACCCTGGCTACACCTTC,CATSRGGQNPGYTF
TRBJ2-1,TRBV2,many,NA,TGTGCCAGCCTTACGGACAGCATTTGGGGCAATGAGCAGTTCTTC,CASLTDSIWGNEQFF
TRBJ2-7,TRBV3-1,many,NA,TGTGCCAGCAGCCAAGACCCCGTCGCGCCCTCCTACGAGCAGTACTTC,CASSQDPVAPSYEQYF
TRBJ2-2,TRBV5-6,many,TRBD2,TGTGCCAGCAGCTCCCTGACTAGCGGGAAGTCAGCGGGGGAGCTGTTTTTT,CASSSLTSGKSAGELFF
TRBJ2-7,TRBV19,many,NA,TGTGCCAGTAGTATCCACAGCTCCTACGAGCAGTACTTC,CASSIHSSYEQYF
TRBJ2-2,TRBV6-4,many,NA,TGTGCCAGCAGTGAGGTAGACACCGGGGAGCTGTTTTTT,CASSEVDTGELFF
TRBJ1-2,TRBV12-3/TRBV12-4,many,TRBD1,TGTGCCAGCAGTCCGGACAGGAATGGCTACACCTTC,CASSPDRNGYTF
TRBJ2-1,TRBV24-1,NA,NA,TGTGCCACCAGTGATTTGCGATTCGGGGAGCAGTTCTTC,CATSDLRFGEQFF
TRBJ1-2,TRBV6-2/TRBV6-3,NA,NA,TGTGCCAGCAGCACCCCCCCCGGACGGACCGGGGAGTATGGCTACACCTTC,CASSTPPGRTGEYGYTF
TRBJ1-5,TRBV15,many,NA,TGTGCCACCAGCAGAGCACAGGGTACGGGAGGTCAGCCCCAGCATTTT,CATSRAQGTGGQPQHF
TRBJ1-1,TRBV19,many,NA,TGTGCCAGTGAGACTGCTTGGAACACTGAAGCTTTCTTT,CASETAWNTEAFF